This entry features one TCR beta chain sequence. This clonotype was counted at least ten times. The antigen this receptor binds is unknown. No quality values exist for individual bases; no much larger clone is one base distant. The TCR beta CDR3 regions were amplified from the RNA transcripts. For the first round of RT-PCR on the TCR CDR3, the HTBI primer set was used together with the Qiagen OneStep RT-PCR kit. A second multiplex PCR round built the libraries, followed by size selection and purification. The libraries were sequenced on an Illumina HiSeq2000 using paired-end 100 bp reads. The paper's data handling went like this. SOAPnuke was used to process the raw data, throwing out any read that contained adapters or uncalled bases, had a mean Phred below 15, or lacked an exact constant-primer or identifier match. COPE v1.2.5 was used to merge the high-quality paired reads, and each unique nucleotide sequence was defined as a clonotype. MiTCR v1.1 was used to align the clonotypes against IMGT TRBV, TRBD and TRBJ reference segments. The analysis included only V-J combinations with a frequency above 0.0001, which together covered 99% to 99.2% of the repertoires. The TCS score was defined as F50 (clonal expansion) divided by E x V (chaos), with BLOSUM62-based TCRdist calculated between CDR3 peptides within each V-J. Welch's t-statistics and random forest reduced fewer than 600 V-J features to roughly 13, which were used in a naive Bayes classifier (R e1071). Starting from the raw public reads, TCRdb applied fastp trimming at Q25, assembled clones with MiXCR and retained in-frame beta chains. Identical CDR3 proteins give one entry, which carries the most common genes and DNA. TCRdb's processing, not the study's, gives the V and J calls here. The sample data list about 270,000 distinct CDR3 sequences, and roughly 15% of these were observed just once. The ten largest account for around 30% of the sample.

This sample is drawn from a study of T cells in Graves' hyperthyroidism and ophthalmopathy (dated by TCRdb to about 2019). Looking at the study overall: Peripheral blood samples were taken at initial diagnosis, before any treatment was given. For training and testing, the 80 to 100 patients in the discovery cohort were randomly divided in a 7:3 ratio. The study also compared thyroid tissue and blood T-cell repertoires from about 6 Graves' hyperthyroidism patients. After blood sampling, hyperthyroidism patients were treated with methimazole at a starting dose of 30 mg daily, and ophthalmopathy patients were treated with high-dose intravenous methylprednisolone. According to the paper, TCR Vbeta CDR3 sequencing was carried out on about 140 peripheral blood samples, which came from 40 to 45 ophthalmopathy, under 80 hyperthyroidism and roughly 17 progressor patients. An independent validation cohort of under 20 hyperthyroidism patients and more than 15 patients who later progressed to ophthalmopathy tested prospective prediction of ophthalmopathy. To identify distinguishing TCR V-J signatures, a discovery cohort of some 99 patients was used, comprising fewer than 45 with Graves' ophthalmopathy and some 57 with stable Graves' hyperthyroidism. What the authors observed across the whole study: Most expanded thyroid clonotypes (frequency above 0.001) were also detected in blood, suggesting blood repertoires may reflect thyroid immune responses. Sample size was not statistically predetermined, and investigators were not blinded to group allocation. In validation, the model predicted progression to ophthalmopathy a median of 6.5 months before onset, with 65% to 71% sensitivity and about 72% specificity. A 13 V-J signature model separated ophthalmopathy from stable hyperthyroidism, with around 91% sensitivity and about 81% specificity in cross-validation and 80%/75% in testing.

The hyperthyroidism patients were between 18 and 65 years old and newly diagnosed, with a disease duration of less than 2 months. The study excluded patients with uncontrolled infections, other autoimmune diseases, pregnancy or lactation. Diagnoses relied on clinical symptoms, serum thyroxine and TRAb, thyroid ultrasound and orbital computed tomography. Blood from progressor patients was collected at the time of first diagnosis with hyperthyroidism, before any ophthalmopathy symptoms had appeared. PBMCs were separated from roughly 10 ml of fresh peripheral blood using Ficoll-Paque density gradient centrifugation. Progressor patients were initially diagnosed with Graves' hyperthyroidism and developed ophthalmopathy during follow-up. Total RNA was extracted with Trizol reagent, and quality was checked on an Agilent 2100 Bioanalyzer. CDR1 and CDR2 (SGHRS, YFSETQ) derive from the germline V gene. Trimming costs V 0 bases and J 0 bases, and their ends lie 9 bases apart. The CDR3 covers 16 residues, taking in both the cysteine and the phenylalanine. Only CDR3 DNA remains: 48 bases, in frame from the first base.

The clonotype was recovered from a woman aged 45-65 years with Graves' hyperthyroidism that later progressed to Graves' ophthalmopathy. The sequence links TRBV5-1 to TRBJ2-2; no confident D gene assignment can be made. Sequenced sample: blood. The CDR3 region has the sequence CASSLEVATNTGELFF. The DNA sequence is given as TGCGCCAGCAGCTTGGAGGTCGCCACGAACACCGGGGAGCTGTTTTTT.